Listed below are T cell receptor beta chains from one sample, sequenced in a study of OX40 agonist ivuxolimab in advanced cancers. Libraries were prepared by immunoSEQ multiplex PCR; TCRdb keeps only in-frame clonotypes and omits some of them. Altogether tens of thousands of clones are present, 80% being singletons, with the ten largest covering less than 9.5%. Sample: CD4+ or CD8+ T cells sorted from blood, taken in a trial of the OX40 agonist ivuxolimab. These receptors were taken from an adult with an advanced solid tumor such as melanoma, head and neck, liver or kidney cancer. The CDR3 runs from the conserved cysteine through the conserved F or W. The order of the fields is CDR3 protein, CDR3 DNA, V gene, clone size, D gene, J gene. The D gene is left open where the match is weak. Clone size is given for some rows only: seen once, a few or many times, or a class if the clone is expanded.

CASSSFRGLAGRAKNIQYF,TGTGCCAGCAGCTCCTTCCGGGGACTAGCGGGGAGAGCCAAAAACATTCAGTACTTC,TRBV7-2,-,TRBD2,TRBJ2-4
CASSSRQSSTDTQYF,TGCGCCAGCAGCTCACGACAGTCTAGCACAGATACGCAGTATTTT,TRBV5-1,-,-,TRBJ2-3
CASSTKTGGRETQYF,TGTGCCAGTAGTACAAAAACAGGGGGGCGAGAGACCCAGTACTTC,TRBV19,once,TRBD1,TRBJ2-5
CASSISWTSGTSHEQYF,TGTGCCAGTAGTATTTCGTGGACTAGCGGGACCTCCCACGAGCAGTACTTC,TRBV19,-,TRBD2,TRBJ2-7
CASSFLAGGREQFF,TGTGCCAGCAGCTTCCTAGCGGGAGGACGGGAGCAGTTCTTC,TRBV7-9,-,TRBD2,TRBJ2-1
CATSRRGNEQFF,TGTGCCACCAGCAGACGCGGGAATGAGCAGTTCTTC,TRBV15,-,-,TRBJ2-1
CASSLGGSEQYF,TGTGCCAGCAGTTTAGGGGGTAGTGAGCAGTACTTC,TRBV27,-,-,TRBJ2-7
CASSQGGTGANVLTF,TGTGCCAGCAGCCAAGGGGGTACTGGGGCCAACGTCCTGACTTTC,TRBV14,few,-,TRBJ2-6
CASSLVGGEGEETQYF,TGCGCCAGCAGCTTGGTAGGGGGCGAAGGGGAAGAGACCCAGTACTTC,TRBV5-1,once,TRBD1,TRBJ2-5
CASSLPGTDKETQYF,TGTGCCAGCAGCTTACCCGGGACCGATAAAGAGACCCAGTACTTC,TRBV7-2,-,-,TRBJ2-5